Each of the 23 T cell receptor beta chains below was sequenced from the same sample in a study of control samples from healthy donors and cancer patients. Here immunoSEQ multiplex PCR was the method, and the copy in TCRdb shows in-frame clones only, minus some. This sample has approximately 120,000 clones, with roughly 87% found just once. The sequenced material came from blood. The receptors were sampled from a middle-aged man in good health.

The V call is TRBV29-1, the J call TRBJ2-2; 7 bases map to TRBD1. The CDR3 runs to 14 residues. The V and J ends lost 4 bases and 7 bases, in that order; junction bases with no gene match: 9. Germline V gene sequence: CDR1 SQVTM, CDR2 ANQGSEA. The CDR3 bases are TGCAGCGTTGGGGTAGGGGGCTATGGCGGGGAGCTGTTTTTT. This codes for CSVGVGGYGGELFF.

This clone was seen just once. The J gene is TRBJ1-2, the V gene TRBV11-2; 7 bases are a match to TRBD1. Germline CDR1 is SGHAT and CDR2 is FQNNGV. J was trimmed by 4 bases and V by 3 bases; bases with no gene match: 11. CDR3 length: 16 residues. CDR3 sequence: CASSLTTGGGSYGYTF. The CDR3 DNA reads TGTGCCAGCAGCTTGACAACGGGAGGGGGCAGCTATGGCTACACCTTC.

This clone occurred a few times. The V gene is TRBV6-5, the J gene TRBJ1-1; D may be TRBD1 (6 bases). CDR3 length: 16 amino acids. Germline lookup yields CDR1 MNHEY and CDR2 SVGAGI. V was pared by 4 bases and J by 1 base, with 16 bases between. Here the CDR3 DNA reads TGTGCCAGCAGTTCCCTACGTGGCAGGGGGAACACTGAAGCTTTCTTT. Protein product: CASSSLRGRGNTEAFF.

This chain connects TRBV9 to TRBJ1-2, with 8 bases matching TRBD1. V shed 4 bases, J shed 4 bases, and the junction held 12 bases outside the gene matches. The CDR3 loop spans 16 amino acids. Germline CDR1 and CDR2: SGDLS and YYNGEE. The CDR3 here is CASSPRTGSITYGYTF. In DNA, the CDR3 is TGTGCCAGCAGCCCCCGGACAGGGTCGATAACCTATGGCTACACCTTC.

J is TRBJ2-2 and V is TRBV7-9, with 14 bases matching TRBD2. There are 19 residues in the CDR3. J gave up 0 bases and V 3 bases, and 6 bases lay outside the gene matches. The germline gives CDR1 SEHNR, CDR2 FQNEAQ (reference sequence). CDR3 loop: CASSLTGLAGGANTGELFF. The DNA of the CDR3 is TGTGCCAGCAGCTTGACAGGACTAGCGGGGGGCGCGAACACCGGGGAGCTGTTTTTT. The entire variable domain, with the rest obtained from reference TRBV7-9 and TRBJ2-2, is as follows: DTGVSQNPRHKITKRGQNVTFRCDPISEHNRLYWYRQTLGQGPEFLTYFQNEAQLEKSRLLSDRFSAERPKGSFSTLEIQRTEQGDSAMYLCASSLTGLAGGANTGELFFGEGSRLTVL.

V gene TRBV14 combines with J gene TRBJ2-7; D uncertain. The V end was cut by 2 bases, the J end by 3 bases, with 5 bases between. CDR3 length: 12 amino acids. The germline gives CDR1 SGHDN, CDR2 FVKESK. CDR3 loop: CASSQINYEQYF. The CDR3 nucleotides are TGTGCCAGCAGCCAAATAAACTACGAGCAGTACTTC.

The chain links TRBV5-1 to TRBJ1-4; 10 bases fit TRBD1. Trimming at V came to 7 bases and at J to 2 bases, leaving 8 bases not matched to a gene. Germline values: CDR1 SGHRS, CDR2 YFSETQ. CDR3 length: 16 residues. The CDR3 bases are TGCGCCAGCCGCGAGGGACAGGGGAATACTAATGAAAAACTGTTTTTT. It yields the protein CASREGQGNTNEKLFF.

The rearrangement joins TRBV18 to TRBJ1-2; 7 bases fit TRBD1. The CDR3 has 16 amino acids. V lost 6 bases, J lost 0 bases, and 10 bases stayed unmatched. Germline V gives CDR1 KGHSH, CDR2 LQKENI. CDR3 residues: CASSPGQRASNYGYTF. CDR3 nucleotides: TGTGCCAGCTCCCCGGGACAGAGAGCTTCTAACTATGGCTACACCTTC.

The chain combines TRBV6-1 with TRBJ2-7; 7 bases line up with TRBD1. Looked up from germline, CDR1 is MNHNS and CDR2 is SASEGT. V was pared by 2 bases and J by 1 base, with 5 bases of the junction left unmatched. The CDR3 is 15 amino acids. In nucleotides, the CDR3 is TGTGCCAGCAGTGAACGGGCAGGGGGTTCCTACGAGCAGTACTTC. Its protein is CASSERAGGSYEQYF.

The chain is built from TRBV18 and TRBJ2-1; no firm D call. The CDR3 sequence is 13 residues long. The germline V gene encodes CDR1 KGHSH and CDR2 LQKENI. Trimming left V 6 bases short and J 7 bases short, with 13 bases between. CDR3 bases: TGTGCCAGCTCTGTGGGTTACGGGAATGAGCAGTTCTTC. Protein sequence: CASSVGYGNEQFF. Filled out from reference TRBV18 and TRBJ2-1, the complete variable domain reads NAGVMQNPRHLVRRRGQEARLRCSPMKGHSHVYWYRQLPEEGLKFMVYLQKENIIDESGMPKERFSAEFPKEGPSILRIQQVVRGDSAAYFCASSVGYGNEQFFGPGTRLTVL.

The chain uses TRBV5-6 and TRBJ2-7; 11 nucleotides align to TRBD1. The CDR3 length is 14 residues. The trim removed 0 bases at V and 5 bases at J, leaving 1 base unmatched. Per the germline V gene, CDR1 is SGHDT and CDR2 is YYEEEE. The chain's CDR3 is CASSLGTGGHEQYF. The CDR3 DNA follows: TGTGCCAGCAGCTTGGGGACAGGGGGCCACGAGCAGTACTTC.

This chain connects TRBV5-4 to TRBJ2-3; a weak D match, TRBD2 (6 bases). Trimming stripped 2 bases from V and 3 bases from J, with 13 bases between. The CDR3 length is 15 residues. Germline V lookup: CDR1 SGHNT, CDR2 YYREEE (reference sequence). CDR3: CASSLLGTGTDTQYF. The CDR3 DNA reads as TGTGCCAGCAGCTTACTCGGGACTGGGACAGATACGCAGTATTTT.

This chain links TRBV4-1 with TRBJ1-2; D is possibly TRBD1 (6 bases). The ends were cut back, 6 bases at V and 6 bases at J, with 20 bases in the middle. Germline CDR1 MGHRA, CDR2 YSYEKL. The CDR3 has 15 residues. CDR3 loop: CASREQGQPRHGYTF. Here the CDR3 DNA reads TGCGCCAGCAGGGAGCAAGGACAGCCCCGTCATGGCTACACCTTC.

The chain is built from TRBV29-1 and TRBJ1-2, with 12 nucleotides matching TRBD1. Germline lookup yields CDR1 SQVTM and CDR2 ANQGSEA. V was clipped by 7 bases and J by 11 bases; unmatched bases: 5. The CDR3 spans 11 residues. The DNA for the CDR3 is TGCAGCGCCGGGACAGGGGGCGGGTACACCTTC. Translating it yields CSAGTGGGYTF. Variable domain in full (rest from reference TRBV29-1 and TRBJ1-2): SAVISQKPSRDICQRGTSLTIQCQVDSQVTMMFWYRQQPGQSLTLIATANQGSEATYESGFVIDKFPISRPNLTFSTLTVSNMSPEDSSIYLCSAGTGGGYTFGSGTRLTVV.

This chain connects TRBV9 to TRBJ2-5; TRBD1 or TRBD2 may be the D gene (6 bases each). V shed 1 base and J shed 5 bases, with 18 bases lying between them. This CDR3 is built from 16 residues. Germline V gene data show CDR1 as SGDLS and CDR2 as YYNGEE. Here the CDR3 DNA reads TGTGCCAGCAGCGTAAGCTCCCGGGGGCGGGGCGAGACCCAGTACTTC. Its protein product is CASSVSSRGRGETQYF.

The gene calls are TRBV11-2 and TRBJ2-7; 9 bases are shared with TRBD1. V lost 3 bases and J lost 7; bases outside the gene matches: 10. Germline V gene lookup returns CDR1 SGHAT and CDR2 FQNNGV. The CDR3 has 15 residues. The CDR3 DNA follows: TGTGCCAGCAGCTTCTCCGGGACAGGGTTTGGAGAGCAGTACTTC. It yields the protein CASSFSGTGFGEQYF.

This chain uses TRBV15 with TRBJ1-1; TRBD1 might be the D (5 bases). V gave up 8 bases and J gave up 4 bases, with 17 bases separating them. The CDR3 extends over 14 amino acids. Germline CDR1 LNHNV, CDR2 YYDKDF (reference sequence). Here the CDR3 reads CATGVVSGGTEAFF. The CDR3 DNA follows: TGTGCCACCGGGGTTGTTTCTGGGGGCACTGAAGCTTTCTTT.

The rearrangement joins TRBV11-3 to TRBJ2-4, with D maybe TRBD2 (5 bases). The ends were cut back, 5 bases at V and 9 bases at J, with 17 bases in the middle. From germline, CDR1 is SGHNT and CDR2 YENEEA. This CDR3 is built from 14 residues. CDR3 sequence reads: CASSPRQQLGIQYF. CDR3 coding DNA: TGTGCCAGCAGCCCCCGACAACAACTAGGCATTCAGTACTTC.

The CDR3 is CASSLGLGPFSYEQYF. CDR3 coding DNA: TGTGCCAGCAGCTTAGGACTGGGGCCGTTCTCCTACGAGCAGTACTTC. The V call is TRBV7-8, the J call TRBJ2-7, with a possible D match to TRBD1 (5 bases). There are 16 residues in the CDR3. The germline V gene has CDR1 SGHVS and CDR2 FQNEAQ. V was shortened by 1 base and J by 0 bases, with 13 bases between the two germline ends.

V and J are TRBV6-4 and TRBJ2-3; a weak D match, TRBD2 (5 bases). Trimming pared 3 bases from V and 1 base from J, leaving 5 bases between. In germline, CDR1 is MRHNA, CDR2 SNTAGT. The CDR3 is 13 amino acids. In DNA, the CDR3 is TGTGCCAGCAGTGAGCGGGGCACAGATACGCAGTATTTT. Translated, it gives CASSERGTDTQYF.

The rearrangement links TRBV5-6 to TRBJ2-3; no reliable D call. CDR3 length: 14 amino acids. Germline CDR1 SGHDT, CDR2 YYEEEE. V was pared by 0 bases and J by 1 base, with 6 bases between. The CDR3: CASSLGAGTDTQYF. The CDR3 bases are TGTGCCAGCAGCTTGGGGGCAGGCACAGATACGCAGTATTTT.

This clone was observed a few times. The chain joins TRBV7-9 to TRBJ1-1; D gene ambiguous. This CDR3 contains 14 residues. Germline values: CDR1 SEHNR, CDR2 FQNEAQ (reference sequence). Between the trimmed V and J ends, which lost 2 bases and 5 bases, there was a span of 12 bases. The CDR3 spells CASSLPGLGTEAFF. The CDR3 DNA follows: TGTGCCAGCAGCTTACCCGGACTTGGGACTGAAGCTTTCTTT.

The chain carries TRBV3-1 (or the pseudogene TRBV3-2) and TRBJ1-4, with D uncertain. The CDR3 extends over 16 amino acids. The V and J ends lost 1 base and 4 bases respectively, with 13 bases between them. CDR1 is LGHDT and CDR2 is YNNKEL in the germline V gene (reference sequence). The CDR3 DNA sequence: TGTGCCAGCAGCCAAGGATACGGGCAAAGTAATGAAAAACTGTTTTTT. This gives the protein CASSQGYGQSNEKLFF.